Below, 12 T cell receptor beta chains from the same sample are listed, as sequenced in a study of regulatory dendritic cells for organ transplantation. The data were produced by immunoSEQ multiplex PCR, yet TCRdb's version contains in-frame clones alone and is incomplete. The top ten clones hold 2.5% to 3.5% of a sample with 15,000 to 20,000 clones, around 85% of them seen once. CFSE-labeled sorted T cells met regulatory or mature dendritic cells for less than 6 days. Their antigen targets remain unknown. The material sequenced was memory CD4+ T cells from blood cultured with regulatory dendritic cells. Subset reported: CD45RO+ memory T cells. The source is a human donor in good health.

This clone is judged medium-sized. This sequence joins TRBV10-1 and TRBJ2-7, with TRBD1 matching 12 bases. The trim removed 4 bases at V and 4 bases at J, leaving 5 bases unmatched. This CDR3 has 15 amino acids. Germline V gene lookup returns CDR1 WNHNN and CDR2 SYGVQD (reference sequence). CDR3 sequence (DNA): TGCGCCAGCAGTGCAGGGACAGGGGGCAGGTACGAGCAGTACTTC. This gives the protein CASSAGTGGRYEQYF.

The chain is built from TRBV7-3 and TRBJ2-1, with TRBD1 identical over 8 bases. The CDR3 length is 17 residues. Germline assignment: CDR1 SGHTA and CDR2 FQGTGA. The V and J ends lost 2 bases and 8 bases, in that order; junction bases with no gene match: 14. The CDR3 region has the DNA TGTGCCAGCAGCTTAGGAGGAGCAGGGGGCATTTATTATGAGCAGTTCTTC. This encodes CASSLGGAGGIYYEQFF.

The genes are TRBV9 and TRBJ1-4; unclear D gene. Trimming took 1 base from V and 6 from J, leaving 7 bases between them. Germline assignment: CDR1 SGDLS and CDR2 YYNGEE. The CDR3 covers 13 residues. CDR3 coding DNA: TGTGCCAGCAGCGTAAATGTGGATGAAAAACTGTTTTTT. Translation: CASSVNVDEKLFF.

The chain has TRBV11-2 and TRBJ2-1; the D is unclear. This CDR3 spans 15 amino acids. Germline CDR1 reads SGHAT; CDR2 reads FQNNGV. The V gene lost 1 base and the J gene lost 3 bases, with 10 bases spanning the gap. CDR3 nucleotides: TGTGCCAGCAGCTTAGTTATGGTGGACTACAATGAGCAGTTCTTC. As protein: CASSLVMVDYNEQFF.

The chain joins TRBV5-1 to TRBJ1-4; D perhaps matches TRBD1 (5 bases). V was clipped by 0 bases and J by 8 bases, with 11 bases between them. The CDR3 extends over 14 amino acids. Germline assignment: CDR1 SGHRS and CDR2 YFSETQ. This CDR3 is CASSLAQGGEKLFF. CDR3 sequence (DNA): TGCGCCAGCAGCTTGGCCCAGGGTGGGGAAAAACTGTTTTTT.

V is TRBV2 and J is TRBJ1-5; D is possibly TRBD1 (6 bases). V gave up 2 bases and J gave up 0 bases, with 11 bases separating them. Germline V gene data show CDR1 as SNHLY and CDR2 as FYNNEI. This CDR3 contains 16 residues. This CDR3 reads CASSETQGPSNQPQHF. The DNA of the CDR3 is TGTGCCAGCAGTGAAACACAGGGCCCTAGCAATCAGCCCCAGCATTTT.

This rearrangement joins TRBV4-3 to TRBJ2-7; a possible D gene is TRBD1 (6 bases). The V gene's germline CDR1 is LGHNA and CDR2 YSLEER. CDR3 size: 14 residues. V lost 1 base to trimming and J lost 7 bases, with 14 bases between them. The CDR3 spells CASSQAAGAIEQYF. CDR3 DNA: TGCGCCAGCAGCCAAGCGGCAGGGGCGATTGAGCAGTACTTC.

Worth noting for this clone: A read error may produce the germline difference seen at one junction end. The chain combines TRBV7-2 with TRBJ1-2, with TRBD1 matching over 10 bases. CDR1 is SGHTA and CDR2 is FQGNSA in the germline V gene. The CDR3 is 14 residues long. This CDR3 is CASSFISTGGRLEF. In DNA, the CDR3 is TGTGCCAGCAGCTTCATCTCGACAGGGGGCCGTCTGGAGTTC.

As for this clone: In the same sample, other DNA sequences code for this CDR3. The V gene is TRBV5-1, the J gene TRBJ2-3, with D perhaps matching TRBD2 (5 bases). V was trimmed by 0 bases and J by 0 bases, leaving 5 bases between them. This CDR3 has 14 amino acids. From germline, CDR1 is SGHRS and CDR2 YFSETQ. The CDR3 loop reads CASSLGTSTDTQYF. The CDR3 region has the DNA TGCGCCAGCAGCTTGGGGACTAGCACAGATACGCAGTATTTT. The variable domain in full, with the rest retrieved from reference TRBV5-1 and TRBJ2-3, is KAGVTQTPRYLIKTRGQQVTLSCSPISGHRSVSWYQQTPGQGLQFLFEYFSETQRNKGNFPGRFSGRQFSNSRSEMNVSTLELGDSALYLCASSLGTSTDTQYFGPGTRLTVL.

This clone came up a few times. The chain recombines TRBV18 with TRBJ2-5; TRBD1 matches 7 bases. This CDR3 is built from 13 residues. Germline CDR1 is KGHSH and CDR2 is LQKENI. V trimming: 3 bases; J trimming: 4 bases; junction bases outside the gene matches: 2. In DNA form, the CDR3 reads TGTGCCAGCTCACCTCGGGACAGAGAGACCCAGTACTTC. Translation gives CASSPRDRETQYF.

The chain employs TRBV4-3 and TRBJ2-7; 9 positions match TRBD1. The J segment lost 3 bases and the V segment lost 0 bases, leaving 6 bases of the junction unmatched. Germline loops: CDR1 LGHNA, CDR2 YSLEER. The CDR3 sequence is 16 residues long. The CDR3 nucleotides are TGCGCCAGCAGCCAAGACCTGGACAGGGGTGGCTACGAGCAGTACTTC. Translating gives CASSQDLDRGGYEQYF.

The J gene is TRBJ1-2, the V gene TRBV10-3; TRBD1 might be the D (6 bases). V lost 3 bases and J lost 8, with 25 bases in between. The CDR3 has 17 residues. In germline, CDR1 is ENHRY, CDR2 SYGVKD. The CDR3 loop reads CAISDMYRGRGGEGYTF. CDR3 DNA sequence: TGTGCCATCAGTGATATGTATCGCGGCAGGGGAGGAGAAGGCTACACCTTC.